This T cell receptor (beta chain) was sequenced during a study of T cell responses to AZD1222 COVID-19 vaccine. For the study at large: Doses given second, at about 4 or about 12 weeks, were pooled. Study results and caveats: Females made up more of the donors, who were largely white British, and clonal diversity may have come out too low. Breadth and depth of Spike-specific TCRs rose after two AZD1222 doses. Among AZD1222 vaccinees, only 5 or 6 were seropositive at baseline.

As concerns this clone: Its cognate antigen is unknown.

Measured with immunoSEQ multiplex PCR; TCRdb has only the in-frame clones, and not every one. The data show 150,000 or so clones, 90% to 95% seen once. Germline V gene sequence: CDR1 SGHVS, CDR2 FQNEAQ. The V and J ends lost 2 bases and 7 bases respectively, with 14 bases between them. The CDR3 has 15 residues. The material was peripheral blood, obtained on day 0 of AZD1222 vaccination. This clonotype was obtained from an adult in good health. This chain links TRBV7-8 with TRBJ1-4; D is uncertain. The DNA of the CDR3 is TGTGCCAGCAGCTTACTGCCGGGAAGTGTTGAAAAACTGTTTTTT. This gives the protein CASSLLPGSVEKLFF.